The 5 T cell receptor beta chains in this list originate from one sample, sequenced in a study of regulatory T cells in long-lasting Graves disease. Noted time point: persistent/refractory GD, antithyroid drugs over 5 years with positive TRAb. RNA from PBMCs was the source of the TCR library. TCR beta libraries were built with iRepertoire HTBI primers and Arm-PCR of CDR3 regions. TCRdb passed the multiplex PCR reads through MiXCR, listing each CDR3 protein once. The sample carries 400,000 or so distinct CDR3 sequences, around 20% recorded once. The sample was peripheral blood mononuclear cells (PBMCs), taken when the disease was refractory, from a patient treated with antithyroid drugs. These receptors all stem from a female donor with Graves disease.

The chain employs TRBV25-1 and TRBJ1-2; the match to TRBD1 covers 10 bases. This CDR3 spans 14 amino acids. The ends lost 5 bases at V and 2 bases at J; junction bases unmatched: 2. Germline V gene data show CDR1 as MGHDK and CDR2 as SYGVNS. Here the CDR3 DNA reads TGTGCCAGCAGTACGACAGGGGGCAACTATGGCTACACCTTC. It specifies CASSTTGGNYGYTF.

This rearrangement joins TRBV20-1 to TRBJ2-3; TRBD2 agrees at 7 bases. The ends lost 4 bases at V and 8 bases at J; junction bases unmatched: 3. Germline V lookup: CDR1 DFQATT, CDR2 SNEGSKA (reference sequence). The CDR3 loop spans 11 amino acids. The DNA for the CDR3 is TGCAGTGCTAACTCGGGAGGTACGCAGTATTTT. It is translated as CSANSGGTQYF.

V usage is TRBV28 and J usage is TRBJ1-5; D remains unclear. The V end lost 5 bases, the J end lost 4 bases, and 12 bases lay between the germline ends. This CDR3 spans 14 amino acids. Germline loops: CDR1 MDHEN, CDR2 SYDVKM. CDR3 loop: CASSGRTANQPQHF. The CDR3 DNA sequence: TGTGCCAGCAGTGGGAGGACGGCTAATCAGCCCCAGCATTTT.

The V call is TRBV28, the J call TRBJ1-2; D remains ambiguous. CDR1 and CDR2 (germline): MDHEN, SYDVKM. V was shortened by 4 bases and J by 6 bases, with 9 bases between the two germline ends. The CDR3 is 12 amino acids. As DNA, the CDR3 is TGTGCCAGCAGTTCTAACAGTGATGGCTACACCTTC. This translates into CASSSNSDGYTF.

In its sample, this clonotype was seen a few times. J is TRBJ2-7 and V is TRBV6-1; D is unclear. CDR3 length: 11 amino acids. V shed 6 bases and J shed 2 bases, with 5 bases lying between them. Per germline, CDR1 MNHNS and CDR2 SASEGT. CDR3 in DNA: TGTGCCAGCAGCATGACCTACGAGCAGTACTTC. Residues: CASSMTYEQYF.